Presented here are 5 T cell receptor beta chains from one specimen sequenced in a study of CD8 T cells in ankylosing spondylitis. TCRdb reprocessed the 5' RACE reads via MiXCR and lists one record per CDR3 protein. This sample has a few hundred thousand distinct CDR3 sequences; about 10% occur once, and the top ten carry roughly 6.8%. What was sequenced was blood, either unsorted or a sorted T cell fraction (not recorded which). The receptors derive from a male donor with ankylosing spondylitis or in good health (not recorded which).

The chain combines TRBV25-1 with TRBJ2-4; D may be TRBD1 (6 bases). The CDR3 sequence is 18 residues long. Germline lookup yields CDR1 MGHDK and CDR2 SYGVNS. V dropped 2 bases and J dropped 3 bases, with 20 bases sitting between them. The CDR3 coding sequence is TGTGCCAGCAGTGAAAATTCCCCCAGGGGACCGGACAAAAACATTCAGTACTTC. The encoded protein is CASSENSPRGPDKNIQYF.

This clonotype was observed many times. The chain employs TRBV3-1 and TRBJ2-1; 11 bases line up with TRBD2. Losses at the gene ends were 4 bases for V and 6 bases for J; bases not matched to a gene: 5. This CDR3 spans 15 amino acids. Germline V gene data show CDR1 as LGHDT and CDR2 as YNNKEL (reference sequence). The CDR3 sequence is CASSRSGGASNEQFF. DNA for the CDR3: TGTGCCAGCAGCCGTAGCGGGGGGGCCTCCAATGAGCAGTTCTTC.

This clonotype was observed at least ten times. The V call is TRBV20-1, the J call TRBJ2-5; TRBD2 matches at 10 bases. Germline V lookup: CDR1 DFQATT, CDR2 SNEGSKA (reference sequence). V trimming: 6 bases; J trimming: 1 base; junction bases outside the gene matches: 8. The CDR3 is 15 residues long. DNA of the CDR3: TGCAGTGCCGAGAGACTAGCGGGTTCCCAAGAGACCCAGTACTTC. Its translation: CSAERLAGSQETQYF.

At least ten counts were recorded for this clonotype. This chain uses TRBV5-1 with TRBJ1-1; 10 bases align to TRBD1. Germline CDR1 is SGHRS and CDR2 is YFSETQ. Trimming cost V 0 bases and J 5 bases; bases outside gene matches: 4. The CDR3 spans 15 residues. Here the CDR3 reads CASSLDGQGGTEAFF. CDR3 in DNA: TGCGCCAGCAGCTTGGATGGACAGGGGGGAACTGAAGCTTTCTTT.

This clonotype has ten or more counts. The chain employs TRBV20-1 and TRBJ2-7, with 7 bases matching TRBD1. The V gene's germline CDR1 is DFQATT and CDR2 SNEGSKA (reference sequence). The V segment lost 6 bases and the J segment 1 base; nucleotides outside the gene matches: 6. This CDR3 spans 13 amino acids. The CDR3 region is CSAPPGGSYEQYF. CDR3 coding DNA: TGCAGTGCCCCTCCAGGGGGATCCTACGAGCAGTACTTC.